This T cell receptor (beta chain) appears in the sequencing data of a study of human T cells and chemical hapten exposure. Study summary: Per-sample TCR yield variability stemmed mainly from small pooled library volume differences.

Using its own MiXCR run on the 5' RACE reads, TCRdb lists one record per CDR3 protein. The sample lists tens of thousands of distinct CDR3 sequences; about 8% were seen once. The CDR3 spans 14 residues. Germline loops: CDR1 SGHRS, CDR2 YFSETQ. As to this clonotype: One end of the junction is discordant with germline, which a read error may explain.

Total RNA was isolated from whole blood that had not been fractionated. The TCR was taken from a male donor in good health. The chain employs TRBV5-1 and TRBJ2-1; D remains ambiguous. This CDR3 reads CASSLGGTRNEHFF. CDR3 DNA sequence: TGCGCCAGCAGCTTGGGGGGAACCAGGAATGAGCATTTCTTC.